The subject of this entry is one T cell receptor (beta chain). Its antigen remains unidentified. As to treatment: oral pan-JAK inhibitor, 5-10 mg twice daily. Following extraction, RNA underwent reverse transcription to cDNA, which served as the sequencing template. Method: immunoSEQ multiplex PCR; TCRdb's copy keeps in-frame clones and lacks some. This sample carries some 200,000 clones, more than 55% of them seen once, and the ten largest clones take 3% to 3.5%. This record comes from a study of CD8+ T cells in alopecia areata. Across the study: Each day, treated patients took oral tofacitinib twice, at 5 to 10 mg per dose. Tofacitinib ran 6 to 18 months, followed by 6 months off drug. General study points: As there was one nonresponder, how baseline CD8+ expansion relates to response remains uncertain. On tofacitinib, scalp and blood still held many of the expanded lesional clones.

Germline values: CDR1 SGHTA, CDR2 FQGTGA. The CDR3 is 13 amino acids. V was shortened by 6 bases and J by 3 bases, with 12 bases between the two germline ends. The specimen comprised CD4+ T cells sorted from blood, sampled at week 4, from a patient treated with tofacitinib. The chain links TRBV7-3 to TRBJ2-7; tentative D call: TRBD2 (5 bases). The source is a human donor with alopecia areata. CDR3 DNA sequence: TGTGCCAGCAGTTACACCGCGGGCTACGAGCAGTACTTC. Its translation: CASSYTAGYEQYF.